The sequence of this T cell receptor beta chain was determined in a study of cytomegalovirus exposure and HLA in healthy donors. Study-wide results and caveats: Follow-up analysis later connected one missense variant in DCLRE1C with trimming of TCR beta V- and J-genes. Some segments of the V type, notably TRBV6-2 and TRBV6-3, were excluded as indistinguishable.

Donors counted as nominally healthy when sampled, yet unrecorded immune exposures were likely. The trim removed 1 base at V and 6 bases at J, leaving 2 bases unmatched. This CDR3 region has 15 residues. The germline gives CDR1 LGHNA, CDR2 YNFKEQ. The PCR was carried out with 60 Vbeta primers and 13 Jbeta primers. As originally analysed: A later analysis tallied 75 million to 80 million unique TCR beta chains, around 12 million of them shared. TCRdb keeps only in-frame clones here, not all; method: immunoSEQ multiplex PCR. From that table come the V and J calls and clone size; the DNA was used to work out D and trimming. Among more than 150,000 clones listed, more than 65% were seen once. With respect to this clone: Its antigen remains unknown.

The sequence was collected from a girl aged 2-10 years in good health and CMV-seropositive. Sequences were obtained from PBMCs. The rearrangement joins TRBV4-2 to TRBJ1-5; 11 bases fit TRBD1. The CDR3 here is CASSQGTGGLQPQHF. Here the CDR3 DNA reads TGTGCCAGCAGCCAAGGGACAGGGGGCCTTCAGCCCCAGCATTTT.